This TCR beta chain is from a study of T cell repertoires in cytomegalovirus infection. For the study at large: Based on public TCR beta signatures, there were indications of CMV infection and of a matching HLA type.

This clonotype was seen more than once but under ten times. Its target is not known. General study results and limits: There were HLA-C-restricted CMV-specific TCR beta clonotypes dominating the ex vivo response.

This CDR3 region has 11 residues. V lost 4 bases, J lost 3 bases, and 4 bases lay in between. Germline CDR1 reads MNHNY; CDR2 reads SVGAGI (reference sequence). TCRdb recomputed calls from the reads with MiXCR, one row per CDR3 protein. This table has around 49,000 distinct CDR3 sequences, 15% to 25% appearing once. The sample was CD8+ T cells from cultured PBMCs, taken from culture after CMV antigen stimulation. The receptor was isolated from a human donor in good health (CMV status not recorded). Some clones in this sample may be carry-over from other donors' samples. The chain joins TRBV6-6 to TRBJ2-7; D uncertain. CDR3 sequence (DNA): TGTGCCAGCAGTTGGGGCTACGAGCAGTACTTC. Amino acids: CASSWGYEQYF.